The present T cell receptor (beta chain) was sequenced within a study of T-cell reconstitution after alpha-beta-depleted transplantation in children. Germline-derived CDR1 and CDR2 are SGHVS and FQNEAQ. J was trimmed by 1 base and V by 4 bases; bases with no gene match: 3. The CDR3 runs 15 residues. Preparation of the TCRbeta library was carried out with unique molecular identifiers. Each CDR3 protein is one row after TCRdb ran MiXCR on the PCR reads. The sample yields more than 150,000 distinct CDR3 sequences, roughly 15% seen once. This material consisted of PBMCs from the stem cell graft donor, taken from the stem cell graft. The receptor's source is a human donor who donated a stem cell graft to a child with acute lymphoblastic leukemia. The chain has TRBV7-8 and TRBJ2-5; 10 positions agree with TRBD1. Here the CDR3 DNA reads TGTGCCAGCAGCTCGGACAGGGGGATCCAAGAGACCCAGTACTTC. Translated, it gives CASSSDRGIQETQYF.